This is a list of T cell receptor beta chains from one sample in a study of blood T cell repertoires in COVID-19. Generated by immunoSEQ multiplex PCR, the TCRdb table keeps only in-frame clones and is missing some. Of around 150,000 clones listed, about four fifths were seen once; the top ten hold 3% to 3.5%. What was sequenced was PBMCs or T cells enriched from blood (not recorded which). Source of these receptors: an older woman who had recovered from COVID-19. Each CDR3 is given with its conserved first and last residue. The D gene is left open where the match is weak. Where a row states a size, it is once, few, many or the class of an expanded clone; other rows omit it.

TRBD2	TRBV25-1	NA	TRBJ2-1	14	TGTGCCAGCAGCCGGGAGGGGGGATTCAATGAGCAGTTCTTC	CASSREGGFNEQFF
NA	TRBV29-1	NA	TRBJ2-7	15	TGCAGCGTCGCCCTGGGGTTAGGGGGGGGCTACGAGCAGTACTTC	CSVALGLGGGYEQYF
NA	TRBV12-5	few	TRBJ1-5	14	TGTGCTAGTGGTCCCCTGTCGGGCAATCAGCCCCAGCATTTT	CASGPLSGNQPQHF
TRBD1	TRBV27	NA	TRBJ2-7	12	TGTGCCAGCAGAGGACAGGGAAGGGAGCAGTACTTC	CASRGQGREQYF
NA	TRBV25-1	NA	TRBJ2-3	16	TGTGCCAGCAGTGTTCGGGGTGGCGCGCTCTCAGATACGCAGTATTTT	CASSVRGGALSDTQYF
NA	TRBV7-2	NA	TRBJ2-6	16	TGTGCCAGCAGCTTAGCGTCAGGGACTGGGGCCAACGTCCTGACTTTC	CASSLASGTGANVLTF
TRBD2	TRBV9	NA	TRBJ2-1	17	TGTGCCAGCAGCGTAGCCCTAGCGGGGGCCGTCTACAATGAGCAGTTCTTC	CASSVALAGAVYNEQFF
TRBD1	TRBV5-1	NA	TRBJ2-7	13	TGCGCCAGCAGCTTAGGGGGCGGTTACGAGCAGTACTTC	CASSLGGGYEQYF
NA	TRBV5-1	NA	TRBJ2-7	13	TGCGCCAGCAGCTTAGGGAGCTCCTACGAGCAGTACTTC	CASSLGSSYEQYF
TRBD1	TRBV2	few	TRBJ1-1	12	TGTGCCAGCAGTACAGGGGAGACTGAAGCTTTCTTT	CASSTGETEAFF
NA	TRBV6-4	once	TRBJ2-1	12	TGTGCCAGCAGTGACGTCGGAGATGAGCAGTTCTTC	CASSDVGDEQFF
NA	TRBV9	NA	TRBJ2-7	15	TGTGCCAGCAGCGTAGCGGAGGGTCAGTCCTACGAGCAGTACTTC	CASSVAEGQSYEQYF
NA	TRBV11-2	NA	TRBJ1-2	17	TGTGCCAGCAGCTTAGATGCCCAGGCCAGGGGATCCTATGGCTACACCTTC	CASSLDAQARGSYGYTF
NA	TRBV5-5	few	TRBJ1-5	13	TGTGCCAGCAGCTTGAACAGTTATCAGCCCCAGCATTTT	CASSLNSYQPQHF
NA	TRBV9	few	TRBJ1-6	14	TGTGCCAGCAGCCCGAACAGGGCCAATTCACCCCTCCACTTT	CASSPNRANSPLHF
NA	TRBV29-1	NA	TRBJ1-1	13	TGCAGCGTTGACAAGGGGCAGAACACTGAAGCTTTCTTT	CSVDKGQNTEAFF
TRBD1	TRBV7-9	NA	TRBJ1-1	15	TGTGCCAGCAGCCATGGGACAGAGAGGAACACTGAAGCTTTCTTT	CASSHGTERNTEAFF
TRBD1	TRBV5-1	NA	TRBJ2-3	14	TGCGCCAGCAGCCGAGGACAGGGTACAGATACGCAGTATTTT	CASSRGQGTDTQYF
NA	TRBV18	NA	TRBJ1-1	14	TGTGCCAGCTCACCGATTTCCCAGGGCACTGAAGCTTTCTTT	CASSPISQGTEAFF
NA	TRBV19	NA	TRBJ1-1	16	TGTGCCTCCGGGGGGGTACAGGGTTATCAGAACACTGAAGCTTTCTTT	CASGGVQGYQNTEAFF
TRBD1	TRBV28	few	TRBJ2-4	12	TGTGCCAGCGAAGGGGGCTCGAACATTCAGTACTTC	CASEGGSNIQYF
NA	TRBV19	once	TRBJ1-5	12	TGTGCCAGTAGTACCTATAATCAGCCCCAGCATTTT	CASSTYNQPQHF
NA	TRBV21-1	NA	TRBJ2-2	16	TGTGCCAGCAGCAAAGAGGACAGCTCGAACACCGGGGAGCTGTTTTTT	CASSKEDSSNTGELFF
TRBD1	TRBV5-6	NA	TRBJ1-1	15	TGTGCCAGCAGCGCGACAGGGGGCGCTAGCACTGAAGCTTTCTTT	CASSATGGASTEAFF
NA	TRBV2	NA	TRBJ2-3	13	TGTGCCAGCAGCTTGATACTCACAGATACGCAGTATTTT	CASSLILTDTQYF
NA	TRBV3-1/TRBV3-2	NA	TRBJ2-7	14	TGTGCCAGCAGCCAAGGTAGCGAGAGCTACGAGCAGTACTTC	CASSQGSESYEQYF
TRBD1	TRBV5-1	NA	TRBJ1-6	14	TGCGCCAGCAGCTTGGGTACAGGGGAATCACCCCTCCACTTT	CASSLGTGESPLHF
TRBD1	TRBV3-1/TRBV3-2	NA	TRBJ1-2	16	TGTGCCAGCAGCCAGTGGCGGACAGGGGGTAACTATGGCTACACCTTC	CASSQWRTGGNYGYTF
TRBD1	TRBV7-8	many	TRBJ2-7	13	TGTGCCAGCAGCTTAGGCTGGACAGGGGGCCTGTACTTC	CASSLGWTGGLYF
NA	TRBV9	NA	TRBJ2-3	17	TGTGCCAGCAGCGTAGTGGGTACCAGGACTAGCACAGATACGCAGTATTTT	CASSVVGTRTSTDTQYF
TRBD1	TRBV5-4	NA	TRBJ1-4	14	TGTGCCAGCAGCTCGGACCCAGGGGGTGGAAAACTGTTTTTT	CASSSDPGGGKLFF
NA	TRBV19	NA	TRBJ1-2	15	TGTGCCAGTAGTATAGGCTTTGGGACAAACTATGGCTACACCTTC	CASSIGFGTNYGYTF
TRBD2	TRBV24-1	NA	TRBJ2-1	15	TGTGCCACCAGTGATCAGCGGGGGGGCTTGAATGAGCAGTTCTTC	CATSDQRGGLNEQFF
NA	TRBV15	few	TRBJ1-2	15	TGTGCCACCAGCAGTGAGACAGGTCCTAACTATGGCTACACCTTC	CATSSETGPNYGYTF
TRBD1	TRBV7-3	NA	TRBJ1-1	13	TGTGCCAGCAGCATACGGACAGGGGCTGAAGCTTTCTTT	CASSIRTGAEAFF
NA	TRBV7-2	NA	TRBJ2-7	12	TGTGCCAGCAGCTTAGTCCCGTTCGAGCAGTACTTC	CASSLVPFEQYF
TRBD1	TRBV6-1	few	TRBJ1-2	17	TGTGCCAGCAGTGCAACAGGGGGCGCGAGTCTGATCTATGGCTACACCTTC	CASSATGGASLIYGYTF
TRBD1	TRBV4-1	NA	TRBJ1-1	15	TGCGCCAGCAGCCAAGCCCGGGACAGGGGCACTGAAGCTTTCTTT	CASSQARDRGTEAFF
TRBD1	TRBV5-1	NA	TRBJ2-1	16	TGCGCCAGCAGCCCCAAGACAGGGGGCTCCTACAATGAGCAGTTCTTC	CASSPKTGGSYNEQFF
NA	TRBV2	NA	TRBJ2-7	12	TGTGCCAGCAGGGAGGCGTTCTACGAGCAGTACTTC	CASREAFYEQYF
TRBD1	TRBV7-9	NA	TRBJ2-1	15	TGTGCCAGCAGCCAGAGACAGGGCTCCTACAATGAGCAGTTCTTC	CASSQRQGSYNEQFF
NA	TRBV19	NA	TRBJ1-2	17	TGTGCCAGTAGTATACCCCCTGGGAGCGGCCCAAACTATGGCTACACCTTC	CASSIPPGSGPNYGYTF
NA	TRBV2	few	TRBJ2-5	15	TGTGCCAGCAGTGGAGGGTACCCACTACAAGAGACCCAGTACTTC	CASSGGYPLQETQYF
NA	TRBV6-4	NA	TRBJ1-1	16	TGTGCCAGCAGTGACTCTGTACCGGACATGAACACTGAAGCTTTCTTT	CASSDSVPDMNTEAFF
NA	TRBV11-2	once	TRBJ2-6	15	TGTGCCAGCAGCCCCAAGGAGGCTGGGGCCAACGTCCTGACTTTC	CASSPKEAGANVLTF